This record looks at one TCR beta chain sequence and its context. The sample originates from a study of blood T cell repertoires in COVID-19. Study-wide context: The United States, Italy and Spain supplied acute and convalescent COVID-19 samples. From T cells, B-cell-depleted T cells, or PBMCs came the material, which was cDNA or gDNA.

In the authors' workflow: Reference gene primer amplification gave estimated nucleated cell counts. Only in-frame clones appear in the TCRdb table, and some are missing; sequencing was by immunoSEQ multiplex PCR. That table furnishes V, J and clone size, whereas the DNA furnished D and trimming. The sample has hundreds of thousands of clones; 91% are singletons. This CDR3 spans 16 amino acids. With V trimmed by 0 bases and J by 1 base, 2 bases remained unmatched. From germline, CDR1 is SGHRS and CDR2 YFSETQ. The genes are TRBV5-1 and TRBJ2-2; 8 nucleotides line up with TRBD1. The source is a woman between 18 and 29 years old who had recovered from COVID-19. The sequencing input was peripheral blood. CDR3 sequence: CASSLAGQGNTGELFF. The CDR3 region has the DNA TGCGCCAGCAGCTTGGCCGGACAGGGGAACACCGGGGAGCTGTTTTTT. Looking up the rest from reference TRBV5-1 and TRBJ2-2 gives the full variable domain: KAGVTQTPRYLIKTRGQQVTLSCSPISGHRSVSWYQQTPGQGLQFLFEYFSETQRNKGNFPGRFSGRQFSNSRSEMNVSTLELGDSALYLCASSLAGQGNTGELFFGEGSRLTVL.